The rows below give T cell receptor beta chains drawn from one sample of a study of blood T cell repertoires in COVID-19. Only in-frame clones appear in the TCRdb table, and some are missing; sequencing was by immunoSEQ multiplex PCR. This table holds roughly 53,000 clones, approximately 84% found once. Specimen: peripheral blood. The source is a human donor in a cohort sampled during active COVID-19. Both conserved end residues are part of each CDR3. Fields, in order: V gene, J gene, D gene, clone size, CDR3 DNA, CDR3 protein. A D gene is named only where the DNA matches it firmly. A row's size may be missing; if present it is once, few, many or a size class.

TRBV19	TRBJ1-1	TRBD1	.	TGTGTCAGTACGGACAGGGCCGGTGGTGAAGCTTTCTTT	CVSTDRAGGEAFF
TRBV5-1	TRBJ2-1	TRBD2	.	TGCGCCAGCAGCCCGGCTCCTAGCGGGGGTTACAATGAGCAGTTCTTC	CASSPAPSGGYNEQFF
TRBV7-9	TRBJ2-7	TRBD1	few	TGTGCCAGCAGCTCTACAGGGGGCGAGCAGTACTTC	CASSSTGGEQYF
TRBV18	TRBJ2-7	.	.	TGTGCCAGCTCACCACCGGTCGGCTCCTACGAGCAGTACTTC	CASSPPVGSYEQYF
TRBV19	TRBJ1-1	.	.	TGTGCCACCTCCTCCGGGGGGTGGGCTTTCTTT	CATSSGGWAFF
TRBV6-5	TRBJ2-4	TRBD1	.	TGTGCCAGCAGGAATGGACAGGGCCTAAACATTCAGTACTTC	CASRNGQGLNIQYF
TRBV19	TRBJ2-5	TRBD2	.	TGTGCCAGTAGTACTTTAGCGGGAGAGACCCAGTACTTC	CASSTLAGETQYF
TRBV28	TRBJ2-5	.	.	TGTGCCAGCAGTTTTTTGGGAGTTGAGACCCAGTACTTC	CASSFLGVETQYF
TRBV7-8	TRBJ1-1	.	.	TGTGCCAGCAGCTTGAGCCGGGAAAGTCGGGAAGCTTTCTTT	CASSLSRESREAFF
TRBV19	TRBJ2-5	TRBD1	.	TGTGCCAGTGGACAGGTACCGGGGGAGACCCAGTACTTC	CASGQVPGETQYF
TRBV27	TRBJ1-2	TRBD1	once	TGTGCCAGCAGTCCTCGACAGGGTCCGGGCTATGGCTACACCTTC	CASSPRQGPGYGYTF
TRBV6-5	TRBJ1-5	.	.	TGTGCCAGCAGTTTAATCCGCCCCGGACACAATCAGCCCCAGCATTTT	CASSLIRPGHNQPQHF
TRBV5-1	TRBJ2-6	.	.	TGCGCCAGCAGGCGAGGGGCCAACGTCCTGACTTTC	CASRRGANVLTF
TRBV7-2	TRBJ2-1	TRBD2	.	TGTGCCAGCAGCGCCTCCGGGACTAGCGAAAAAGAGCAGTTCTTC	CASSASGTSEKEQFF
TRBV2	TRBJ1-5	.	.	TGTGCCAGCAGTGGAACAGGTAATCAGCCCCAGCATTTT	CASSGTGNQPQHF
TRBV7-9	TRBJ1-1	.	.	TGTGCCAGCAGCTTAGGGTCTGCAGGCCTGAACACTGAAGCTTTCTTT	CASSLGSAGLNTEAFF
TRBV12-3/TRBV12-4	TRBJ1-1	TRBD1	.	TGTGCCAGCAGCAAAACAGGGGCCACTGAAGCTTTCTTT	CASSKTGATEAFF
TRBV19	TRBJ2-2	TRBD2	.	TGTGCCAGTAGACGGGAGGGGCGAAGGGCCACCGGGGAGCTGTTTTTT	CASRREGRRATGELFF
TRBV7-9	TRBJ1-1	.	.	TGTGCCAGCACCCTAACCCGGAGCCTCGAGAACACTGAAGCTTTCTTT	CASTLTRSLENTEAFF
TRBV7-8	TRBJ2-1	.	.	TGTGCCAGCAGCCCCCTAGGATTGAGGGGGGGCTCCTACAATGAGCAGTTCTTC	CASSPLGLRGGSYNEQFF
TRBV13	TRBJ1-5	.	once	TGTGCCAGCAGCTTAAGACAATCTAGCAATCAGCCCCAGCATTTT	CASSLRQSSNQPQHF
TRBV30	TRBJ2-7	.	.	TGTGCCTGGAGTGTACAGTACGAGCAGTACTTC	CAWSVQYEQYF
TRBV7-2	TRBJ1-2	.	few	TGTGCCAGCAGCTTAGGACAGGCCTCTAACTATGGCTACACCTTC	CASSLGQASNYGYTF
TRBV5-6	TRBJ1-2	.	.	TGTGCCAGCAGCTTGGGGGCTACGGGAGGCTACACCTTC	CASSLGATGGYTF
TRBV27	TRBJ2-1	.	many	TGTGCCAGCCGACAGGAGCCCTATAATGAGCAGTTCTTC	CASRQEPYNEQFF
TRBV4-2	TRBJ2-7	.	few	TGTGCCAGCAGCCAAGACGCTGACTTGTTACCCCCATCCGAGCAGTACTTC	CASSQDADLLPPSEQYF
TRBV28	TRBJ2-3	.	.	TGTGCCAGCAGTTTAAGCGAGAATACGCAGTATTTT	CASSLSENTQYF
TRBV9	TRBJ1-5	.	.	TGTGCCAGCAGTGGACAATATAGCAATCAGCCCCAGCATTTT	CASSGQYSNQPQHF
TRBV6-1	TRBJ1-5	.	.	TGTGCCAGCAGTGAAGCTTCGACAGGAGGTCAGCCCCAGCATTTT	CASSEASTGGQPQHF
TRBV19	TRBJ1-5	TRBD1	once	TGTGCCAGTAGTATCCGCAGGGGGCCCTTTGCAAATCAGCCCCAGCATTTT	CASSIRRGPFANQPQHF
TRBV6-4	TRBJ1-1	.	.	TGTGCCAGCAGGGAGCACAAGAACACTGAAGCTTTCTTT	CASREHKNTEAFF
TRBV18	TRBJ1-3	TRBD1	.	TGTGCCAGCTCACCGCCCCATGTGGGACAGGGCGGAAACACCATATATTTT	CASSPPHVGQGGNTIYF
TRBV7-2	TRBJ2-7	TRBD2	.	TGTGCCAGCAGCTTAGGTGTCGGGACTAGCTCCCACGAGCAGTACTTC	CASSLGVGTSSHEQYF
TRBV10-3	TRBJ1-5	.	.	TGTGCCATCAGTGAGTACGGCAGGGCTTATAGCAATCAGCCCCAGCATTTT	CAISEYGRAYSNQPQHF
TRBV11-3	TRBJ2-1	.	.	TGTGCCAGCAGCTTATCCGGGTCTACAAGCTCCTACAATGAGCAGTTCTTC	CASSLSGSTSSYNEQFF
TRBV7-2	TRBJ1-5	.	few	TGTGCCAGCAGCTTAGGGGCGGGAATGGGCAATCAGCCCCAGCATTTT	CASSLGAGMGNQPQHF
TRBV5-1	TRBJ2-5	.	.	TGCGCCAGCAGCTCCCGGACTTACCAAGAGACCCAGTACTTC	CASSSRTYQETQYF
TRBV5-1	TRBJ2-2	TRBD2	.	TGCGCCAGCAGCTTGGTTCCGCCCCTAGCGGGGGGGCACACCGGGGAGCTGTTTTTT	CASSLVPPLAGGHTGELFF
TRBV3-1/TRBV3-2	TRBJ1-6	.	.	TGTGCCAGCAGCCAAGAGAGAAGTTCCTATAATTCACCCCTCCACTTT	CASSQERSSYNSPLHF
TRBV5-1	TRBJ2-3	TRBD1	few	TGCGCCAGCAGCACCATCCCGGGACAGGGTCGGGCAGATACGCAGTATTTT	CASSTIPGQGRADTQYF
TRBV6-5	TRBJ1-5	.	.	TGTGCCAGCGCAAACTCAGGGTATAGCAATCAGCCCCAGCATTTT	CASANSGYSNQPQHF
TRBV19	TRBJ2-2	TRBD1	.	TGTGCCAGTAGTATTCTGGGACAGGGGTCGGTCGGGGAGCTGTTTTTT	CASSILGQGSVGELFF
TRBV6-5	TRBJ2-7	.	.	TGTGCCAGCAGTTTTACGCGGGGCTCCTACGAGCAGTACTTC	CASSFTRGSYEQYF
TRBV24-1	TRBJ2-1	.	.	TGTGCCACCAGTGATTTGTGGGCCAATGAGCAGTTCTTC	CATSDLWANEQFF
TRBV21-1	TRBJ2-7	.	.	TGTGCCAGCAGCAAAGGGGTCAGGCGGCGGGACCCCGACTACGAGCAGTACTTC	CASSKGVRRRDPDYEQYF